These T cell receptor beta chains were read from a single sample in a study of cytomegalovirus exposure and HLA in healthy donors. Generated by immunoSEQ multiplex PCR, the TCRdb table keeps only in-frame clones and is missing some. The sample has 80,000 to 100,000 clones; about four fifths are singletons. Material for sequencing was PBMCs. The receptors were sampled from a man between 40 and 49 years old in good health and CMV-seropositive. Both conserved end residues are part of each CDR3. Each record gives: clone size, D gene, J gene, V gene, CDR3 length, CDR3 DNA, CDR3 protein. D genes are given only for firm matches. Clone size is shown for a subset of rows, as once, few, many or a class of expanded clone.

clone_size: NA; d_call: NA; j_call: TRBJ2-2; v_call: TRBV19; cdr3_length: 13; cdr3_nt: TGTGCCAGTAGTATCTGGGGACACGGGGAGCTGTTTTTT; cdr3_aa: CASSIWGHGELFF
clone_size: NA; d_call: NA; j_call: TRBJ2-7; v_call: TRBV5-1; cdr3_length: 15; cdr3_nt: TGCGCCAGCAGCCGCGAGGGAGAGCCAACCTACGAGCAGTACTTC; cdr3_aa: CASSREGEPTYEQYF
clone_size: NA; d_call: NA; j_call: TRBJ2-1; v_call: TRBV11-3; cdr3_length: 13; cdr3_nt: TGTGCCAGCAGCTTAGGGGGGAGCGGGGAGCAGTTCTTC; cdr3_aa: CASSLGGSGEQFF
clone_size: NA; d_call: NA; j_call: TRBJ1-1; v_call: TRBV30; cdr3_length: 13; cdr3_nt: TGTGCCTGGAGTGTACTAGCCTACACTGAAGCTTTCTTT; cdr3_aa: CAWSVLAYTEAFF
clone_size: NA; d_call: NA; j_call: TRBJ1-2; v_call: TRBV23-1; cdr3_length: 14; cdr3_nt: TGCGCCAGCAGTCGCCGGAGACAGTACTATGGCTACACCTTC; cdr3_aa: CASSRRRQYYGYTF
clone_size: NA; d_call: TRBD1; j_call: TRBJ2-7; v_call: TRBV7-9; cdr3_length: 16; cdr3_nt: TGTGCCAGCAGCTTAGTAGGCAGGGGGCGGTTTTACGAGCAGTACTTC; cdr3_aa: CASSLVGRGRFYEQYF
clone_size: NA; d_call: TRBD2; j_call: TRBJ2-1; v_call: TRBV19; cdr3_length: 14; cdr3_nt: TGTGCCAGTAGTATTCCGGGACTAGCGGCTGAGCAGTTCTTC; cdr3_aa: CASSIPGLAAEQFF
clone_size: few; d_call: NA; j_call: TRBJ1-3; v_call: TRBV6-5; cdr3_length: 13; cdr3_nt: TGTGCCAGCAGTGATCAGGGAGGAAACACCATATATTTT; cdr3_aa: CASSDQGGNTIYF
clone_size: NA; d_call: NA; j_call: TRBJ1-2; v_call: TRBV7-8; cdr3_length: 15; cdr3_nt: TGTGCCAGCAGCTCGAGGCAGGATCGGGGATTCGGCTACACCTTC; cdr3_aa: CASSSRQDRGFGYTF
clone_size: NA; d_call: NA; j_call: TRBJ2-1; v_call: TRBV27; cdr3_length: 12; cdr3_nt: TGTGCCAGCAGGCTCCTAGCGAGTGAGCAGTTCTTC; cdr3_aa: CASRLLASEQFF
clone_size: NA; d_call: NA; j_call: TRBJ1-5; v_call: TRBV21-1; cdr3_length: 17; cdr3_nt: TGTGCCAGCAACCTAAACGGCAGGCTGAATAGCAATCAGCCCCAGCATTTT; cdr3_aa: CASNLNGRLNSNQPQHF
clone_size: NA; d_call: NA; j_call: TRBJ2-1; v_call: TRBV27; cdr3_length: 15; cdr3_nt: TGTGCCAGCAGTCCGACTAGTTTCCCCTACAATGAGCAGTTCTTC; cdr3_aa: CASSPTSFPYNEQFF
clone_size: once; d_call: NA; j_call: TRBJ2-7; v_call: TRBV2; cdr3_length: 12; cdr3_nt: TGTGCCAGCAGTGCCTATTACTACGAGCAGTACTTC; cdr3_aa: CASSAYYYEQYF
clone_size: few; d_call: NA; j_call: TRBJ2-7; v_call: TRBV27; cdr3_length: 15; cdr3_nt: TGTGCCAGCACAGAGGATCCGACAGGTCTGGACGAGCAGTACTTC; cdr3_aa: CASTEDPTGLDEQYF
clone_size: NA; d_call: TRBD1; j_call: TRBJ2-7; v_call: TRBV28; cdr3_length: 15; cdr3_nt: TGTGCCAGCAGCCCGGACAGGGGTAGCTCCTACGAGCAGTACTTC; cdr3_aa: CASSPDRGSSYEQYF
clone_size: NA; d_call: TRBD1; j_call: TRBJ2-7; v_call: TRBV6-1; cdr3_length: 15; cdr3_nt: TGTGCCAGCACCATATTGGACAGGGGGTCCTACGAGCAGTACTTC; cdr3_aa: CASTILDRGSYEQYF
clone_size: NA; d_call: TRBD1; j_call: TRBJ1-1; v_call: TRBV5-5; cdr3_length: 14; cdr3_nt: TGTGCCAGCAGCGCTCGAGGGACAGACACTGAAGCTTTCTTT; cdr3_aa: CASSARGTDTEAFF
clone_size: once; d_call: NA; j_call: TRBJ1-2; v_call: TRBV6-5; cdr3_length: 10; cdr3_nt: TGTGCCAGCAGAGACGACAGGTTCCACTTC; cdr3_aa: CASRDDRFHF